This T cell receptor beta chain was retrieved from a study of T cells in Graves' hyperthyroidism and ophthalmopathy. The overall study: Peripheral blood draws took place at initial diagnosis, ahead of any treatment.

On the basis of clinical symptoms, serum thyroxine and TRAb, thyroid ultrasound and orbital computed tomography, diagnoses were made. J lost 6 bases, V lost 4 bases, and 12 bases had no gene match. The CDR3 is 15 amino acids. Per the germline V gene, CDR1 is MGHRA and CDR2 is YSYEKL. RNA transcripts served as the template for amplifying TCR beta CDR3 regions. A set of HTBI primers served as the primers for a first-round RT-PCR of the TCR CDR3. TCRdb used MiXCR to reprocess the multiplex PCR reads, holding one entry per CDR3 protein. This sample carries fewer than 600,000 distinct CDR3 sequences, less than 15% of them seen once, and the ten largest clones take roughly 13%.

V is TRBV4-1 and J is TRBJ2-7, with 7 nucleotides matching TRBD2. The specimen sequenced was blood. The origin of this receptor is a woman aged 40 to 55 with Graves' hyperthyroidism. CDR3 sequence: CASSLGGWEQGEQYF. DNA of the CDR3: TGCGCCAGCAGCCTCGGGGGGTGGGAGCAGGGCGAGCAGTACTTC.